These 30 T cell receptor beta chains share one sample of origin, sequenced in a study of blood T cell repertoires in COVID-19. TCRdb's copy holds only in-frame clones and misses some; the assay was immunoSEQ multiplex PCR. This table has some 180,000 clones, 80% to 90% appearing once. Material for sequencing was peripheral blood. Receptor source: an older woman who had recovered from COVID-19.

The chain joins TRBV24-1 to TRBJ2-1; 7 nucleotides agree with TRBD2. Trimming took 3 bases from V and 9 from J; bases not matched to a gene: 13. The CDR3 has 16 residues. Germline values: CDR1 KGHDR, CDR2 SFDVKD. The CDR3, as DNA: TGTGCCACCAGTGATCGCGACTCCCTCACGGGGGGTGAGCAGTTCTTC. The encoded protein is CATSDRDSLTGGEQFF.

The V call is TRBV28, the J call TRBJ2-7; 7 bases agree with TRBD1. CDR1 and CDR2 from the germline V gene are MDHEN and SYDVKM. J gave up 1 base and V 0 bases, and 0 bases lay outside the gene matches. The CDR3 has 14 residues. For the CDR3, the DNA is TGTGCCAGCAGTTTATGGACAGGGTCCTACGAGCAGTACTTC. Its translation is CASSLWTGSYEQYF. The complete variable domain, with remaining parts taken from reference TRBV28 and TRBJ2-7, reads DVKVTQSSRYLVKRTGEKVFLECVQDMDHENMFWYRQDPGLGLRLIYFSYDVKMKEKGDIPEGYSVSREKKERFSLILESASTNQTSMYLCASSLWTGSYEQYFGPGTRLTVT.

This clone showed up just once. V is TRBV6-6 and J is TRBJ1-2; tentative D call: TRBD1 (5 bases). The CDR3 has 16 residues. The germline V and J ends were trimmed by 2 bases and 5 bases, with 18 bases remaining between them. Germline CDR1 MNHNY, CDR2 SVGAGI (reference sequence). The CDR3 here is CASSYPLGGEGYGYTF. Written as DNA, the CDR3 is TGTGCCAGCAGTTACCCACTGGGGGGAGAGGGGTATGGCTACACCTTC.

This clone was seen only a few times. The chain employs TRBV7-2 and TRBJ2-5; 9 bases match TRBD2. The V gene's germline CDR1 is SGHTA and CDR2 FQGNSA. The CDR3 has 16 amino acids. The trim removed 2 bases at V and 2 bases at J, leaving 6 bases unmatched. The CDR3: CASSLLLAGFQETQYF. The CDR3 DNA reads TGTGCCAGCAGCTTACTCCTAGCGGGATTTCAAGAGACCCAGTACTTC. The full variable domain, with the rest looked up from reference TRBV7-2 and TRBJ2-5, is GAGVSQSPSNKVTEKGKDVELRCDPISGHTALYWYRQSLGQGLEFLIYFQGNSAPDKSGLPSDRFSAERTGGSVSTLTIQRTQQEDSAVYLCASSLLLAGFQETQYFGPGTRLLVL.

The chain uses TRBV30 and TRBJ1-2; TRBD1 might be the D (5 bases). CDR1 and CDR2 from the germline V gene are GTSNPN and SVGIG (reference sequence). This CDR3 contains 13 residues. Between the trimmed V and J ends, which lost 0 bases and 10 bases, there was a span of 15 bases. The chain's CDR3 is CAWSVWTQGAYTF. CDR3 sequence (DNA): TGTGCCTGGAGTGTGTGGACACAAGGGGCCTACACCTTC.

The chain recombines TRBV5-6 with TRBJ2-1; 14 nucleotides match TRBD2. This CDR3 has 16 residues. The V and J ends lost 3 bases and 5 bases, in that order; junction bases with no gene match: 4. From germline, CDR1 is SGHDT and CDR2 YYEEEE. CDR3 nucleotide sequence: TGTGCCAGCAGCTCGGGACTAGCGGGAGCCCACAATGAGCAGTTCTTC. Protein: CASSSGLAGAHNEQFF.

The rearrangement uses TRBV5-1 and TRBJ1-1; 12 bases fit TRBD1. CDR1 is SGHRS, CDR2 YFSETQ, per germline. The CDR3 loop spans 17 amino acids. Trimming at V came to 4 bases and at J to 1 base, leaving 8 bases not matched to a gene. The CDR3 DNA is TGCGCCAGCAGCCGGGCGGGACAGGGGGCGTCGAACACTGAAGCTTTCTTT. It yields the protein CASSRAGQGASNTEAFF. Based on the CDR3 plus reference TRBV5-1 and TRBJ1-1, the full variable domain is KAGVTQTPRYLIKTRGQQVTLSCSPISGHRSVSWYQQTPGQGLQFLFEYFSETQRNKGNFPGRFSGRQFSNSRSEMNVSTLELGDSALYLCASSRAGQGASNTEAFFGQGTRLTVV.

The V gene is TRBV4-1, the J gene TRBJ2-1, with 8 bases matching TRBD2. After removal of 3 bases from V and 8 bases from J, the junction contained 6 bases not matched to a gene. In germline, CDR1 is MGHRA, CDR2 YSYEKL. This CDR3 region has 14 residues. The CDR3 nucleotides read TGCGCCAGCAGCCACCCCAAAGCGGGAGATGAGCAGTTCTTC. Its protein product is CASSHPKAGDEQFF.

This clone has a handful of counts. The chain combines TRBV11-1 with TRBJ2-3; no reliable D call. The V and J ends lost 5 bases and 2 bases respectively, with 5 bases between them. Germline V gene sequence: CDR1 SGHAT, CDR2 FQDESV (reference sequence). The CDR3 is 12 residues long. The CDR3 spells CASSRHTDTQYF. CDR3 DNA: TGTGCCAGCAGCCGACACACAGATACGCAGTATTTT. Based on the CDR3 plus reference TRBV11-1 and TRBJ2-3, the full variable domain is EAEVAQSPRYKITEKSQAVAFWCDPISGHATLYWYRQILGQGPELLVQFQDESVVDDSQLPKDRFSAERLKGVDSTLKIQPAELGDSAMYLCASSRHTDTQYFGPGTRLTVL.

This clone was detected only a few times. The chain carries TRBV28 and TRBJ1-2; D is unresolved. The CDR3 totals 14 residues. V was pared by 7 bases and J by 8 bases, with 20 bases between. CDR1 MDHEN and CDR2 SYDVKM come from the germline V gene. CDR3 coding DNA: TGTGCCAGCAACCCTAGGTTCACGGGTCGAGGCTACACCTTC. This encodes CASNPRFTGRGYTF.

The V and J genes are TRBV6-4 and TRBJ1-1; D not resolved. CDR3 length equals 13 residues. The V gene's germline CDR1 is MRHNA and CDR2 SNTAGT. Trimming shortened V by 2 bases and J by 5 bases, and 9 bases separated the two germline ends. The CDR3: CASSDRAGTEAFF. Here the CDR3 DNA reads TGTGCCAGCAGTGACCGGGCGGGAACTGAAGCTTTCTTT.

The V gene is TRBV24-1, the J gene TRBJ1-4, with D tentatively TRBD1 (6 bases). CDR1 and CDR2 from the germline V gene are KGHDR and SFDVKD. This CDR3 comprises 17 residues. V lost 3 bases and J 7 bases, leaving 20 bases between the germline ends. The chain's CDR3 is CATSDPTGGAGTEKLFF. Written as DNA, the CDR3 is TGTGCCACCAGTGATCCCACCGGGGGGGCCGGAACTGAAAAACTGTTTTTT.

This clone was seen more than once but under ten times. The chain recombines TRBV19 with TRBJ1-5; 7 positions match TRBD1. The CDR3 has 18 residues. The V gene end was trimmed by 0 bases and the J gene end by 1 base; junction bases not matched to a gene: 9. Germline loops: CDR1 LNHDA, CDR2 SQIVND (reference sequence). CDR3 loop: CASSIDLSPGQSNQPQHF. In DNA, the CDR3 is TGTGCCAGTAGTATAGATCTATCCCCGGGACAGAGCAATCAGCCCCAGCATTTT.

In its sample, this clone was seen once. The V gene is TRBV6-5, the J gene TRBJ1-2; D ambiguous. The CDR3 consists of 11 residues. The V end lost 6 bases, the J end lost 5 bases, and 7 bases lay between the germline ends. CDR1 and CDR2 from the germline V gene are MNHEY and SVGAGI. For the CDR3, the DNA is TGTGCCAGCAGCCGGGGATATGGCTACACCTTC. It encodes CASSRGYGYTF.

The V and J genes are TRBV7-2 and TRBJ1-5; no clear D. Trimming stripped 5 bases from V and 4 bases from J, with 9 bases between. The CDR3 loop spans 13 amino acids. CDR1 and CDR2 from the germline V gene are SGHTA and FQGNSA. Written as DNA, the CDR3 is TGTGCCAGCAGCCCCCGGGGTAATCAGCCCCAGCATTTT. Translated, it gives CASSPRGNQPQHF. Based on the CDR3 plus reference TRBV7-2 and TRBJ1-5, the full variable domain is GAGVSQSPSNKVTEKGKDVELRCDPISGHTALYWYRQSLGQGLEFLIYFQGNSAPDKSGLPSDRFSAERTGGSVSTLTIQRTQQEDSAVYLCASSPRGNQPQHFGDGTRLSIL.

DNA of the CDR3: TGTGCCAGCAGCTTAGGTCGGAGCTACGAGCAGTACTTC. It yields the protein CASSLGRSYEQYF. V is TRBV7-9 and J is TRBJ2-7; D gene unclear. Germline values: CDR1 SEHNR, CDR2 FQNEAQ (reference sequence). The CDR3 sequence is 13 residues long. Trimming cost V 1 base and J 3 bases, with 7 bases left between them.

The chain combines TRBV5-1 with TRBJ1-1; D is unclear. Between the trimmed V and J ends, which lost 4 bases and 0 bases, there was a span of 16 bases. Germline-derived CDR1 and CDR2 are SGHRS and YFSETQ. The CDR3 totals 16 residues. This CDR3 reads CASSDRPAGVNTEAFF. In DNA form, the CDR3 reads TGCGCCAGCAGCGACCGGCCGGCCGGAGTGAACACTGAAGCTTTCTTT.

At least ten counts were recorded for this clone. This chain uses TRBV24-1 with TRBJ2-3; 7 bases align to TRBD1. This CDR3 region has 15 residues. J lost 4 bases, V lost 2 bases, and 5 bases had no gene match. Per germline, CDR1 KGHDR and CDR2 SFDVKD. The CDR3 bases are TGTGCCACCAGTGATTCGGGTACAGGGGCAGATACGCAGTATTTT. This codes for CATSDSGTGADTQYF.

This clone was observed a handful of times. The chain recombines TRBV9 with TRBJ1-3, with D unresolved. V shed 2 bases and J shed 0 bases, with 6 bases lying between them. The CDR3 extends over 14 amino acids. The germline V gene has CDR1 SGDLS and CDR2 YYNGEE. The DNA of the CDR3 is TGTGCCAGCAGCGTGAGGGCCTCTGGAAACACCATATATTTT. This gives the protein CASSVRASGNTIYF.

The chain has TRBV3-1 (or the pseudogene TRBV3-2) and TRBJ1-2; D gene unclear. Trimming pared 0 bases from V and 8 bases from J, leaving 13 bases between. Germline lookup yields CDR1 LGHDT and CDR2 YNNKEL (reference sequence). This CDR3 spans 14 amino acids. CDR3 residues: CASSQDGGWSGYTF. CDR3 DNA: TGTGCCAGCAGCCAAGATGGAGGGTGGAGCGGCTACACCTTC.

The genes are TRBV3-1 (or the pseudogene TRBV3-2) and TRBJ1-2, with D perhaps matching TRBD1 (6 bases). V dropped 3 bases and J dropped 4 bases, with 12 bases sitting between them. The CDR3 is 14 residues long. Germline CDR1 is LGHDT and CDR2 is YNNKEL (reference sequence). CDR3 in amino acids: CASSHGQFSYGYTF. The CDR3 DNA sequence: TGTGCCAGCAGCCACGGACAGTTCAGCTATGGCTACACCTTC.

The chain combines TRBV5-4 with TRBJ1-5, with D unresolved. From germline, CDR1 is SGHNT and CDR2 YYREEE (reference sequence). The CDR3 sequence is 14 residues long. Trimming pared 4 bases from V and 5 bases from J, leaving 13 bases between. CDR3 bases: TGTGCCAGCAGCCACGAGGGCAGCTATCAGCCCCAGCATTTT. Translating it yields CASSHEGSYQPQHF.

V gene TRBV7-3 combines with J gene TRBJ2-7; 8 nucleotides align to TRBD2. CDR3 length: 16 amino acids. V shed 5 bases and J 1 base; nucleotides not matched to a gene: 10. Per the germline V gene, CDR1 is SGHTA and CDR2 is FQGTGA. CDR3 coding DNA: TGTGCCAGCAGCCCCCGGGGGGGGAAGTATTCCTACGAGCAGTACTTC. Amino acid sequence: CASSPRGGKYSYEQYF.

This chain links TRBV25-1 with TRBJ2-7; 7 nucleotides agree with TRBD2. Germline V CDR1 and CDR2: MGHDK, SYGVNS. The CDR3 sequence is 14 residues long. V lost 5 bases and J lost 9; bases outside the gene matches: 13. CDR3 DNA: TGTGCCAGCAGTCCCAGCGGGACCCGCCTCGGGCAGTACTTC. It is translated as CASSPSGTRLGQYF.

In its sample, this clone was seen once. The V gene is TRBV5-5, the J gene TRBJ2-5; TRBD2 aligns across 7 bases. This CDR3 contains 15 residues. Germline V gene sequence: CDR1 SGHKS, CDR2 YYEKEE (reference sequence). With 4 bases clipped from V and 6 bases from J, the junction kept 12 bases outside the gene matches. This CDR3 is CASSAHRLAGQTQYF. The DNA for the CDR3 is TGTGCCAGCAGCGCCCACCGACTAGCCGGTCAGACCCAGTACTTC.

This clone appeared a single time. This sample includes further DNA sequences coding for the same CDR3. Here the CDR3 reads CSASGANTEAFF. CDR3 coding DNA: TGCAGTGCTAGTGGCGCGAACACTGAAGCTTTCTTT. The chain couples TRBV20-1 to TRBJ1-1, with D unresolved. CDR1 and CDR2 (germline): DFQATT, SNEGSKA (reference sequence). With 3 bases removed from V and 1 base from J, the gap between germline ends came to 6 bases. The CDR3 sequence is 12 residues long.

This clone occurred once. The gene calls are TRBV10-3 and TRBJ2-7; D uncertain. CDR3 length equals 12 residues. Trimming shortened V by 0 bases and J by 7 bases, and 7 bases separated the two germline ends. In germline, CDR1 is ENHRY, CDR2 SYGVKD. The CDR3 protein is CAISESAGEQYF. CDR3 nucleotides: TGTGCCATCAGTGAGTCGGCCGGGGAGCAGTACTTC.

The V gene is TRBV29-1, the J gene TRBJ2-7; TRBD2 might be the D (7 bases). This CDR3 region has 13 residues. Germline CDR1 reads SQVTM; CDR2 reads ANQGSEA. Trimming took off 7 bases at V and 2 bases at J, with 15 bases between the two ends. CDR3 coding DNA: TGCAGCGCGGGGGCTAGCGGAGCCTACGAGCAGTACTTC. This codes for CSAGASGAYEQYF.

This chain connects TRBV6-5 to TRBJ1-5; 7 bases match TRBD1. In germline, CDR1 is MNHEY, CDR2 SVGAGI. V gave up 6 bases and J gave up 3 bases; unmatched junction bases: 8. The CDR3 has 15 residues. CDR3 coding DNA: TGTGCCAGCAGCCCGGACAGGTCCGCCAATCAGCCCCAGCATTTT. Protein product: CASSPDRSANQPQHF.

This clone was counted only a few times. The chain uses TRBV28 and TRBJ2-7; maybe TRBD1 (5 bases). V was shortened by 5 bases and J by 3 bases, with 17 bases between the two germline ends. Germline V lookup: CDR1 MDHEN, CDR2 SYDVKM. The CDR3 has 15 residues. The DNA of the CDR3 is TGTGCCAGCAGTCCCCCAGGGTCCCCCGGCTACGAGCAGTACTTC. Its translation is CASSPPGSPGYEQYF. The full variable domain, rest sourced from reference TRBV28 and TRBJ2-7, is DVKVTQSSRYLVKRTGEKVFLECVQDMDHENMFWYRQDPGLGLRLIYFSYDVKMKEKGDIPEGYSVSREKKERFSLILESASTNQTSMYLCASSPPGSPGYEQYFGPGTRLTVT.